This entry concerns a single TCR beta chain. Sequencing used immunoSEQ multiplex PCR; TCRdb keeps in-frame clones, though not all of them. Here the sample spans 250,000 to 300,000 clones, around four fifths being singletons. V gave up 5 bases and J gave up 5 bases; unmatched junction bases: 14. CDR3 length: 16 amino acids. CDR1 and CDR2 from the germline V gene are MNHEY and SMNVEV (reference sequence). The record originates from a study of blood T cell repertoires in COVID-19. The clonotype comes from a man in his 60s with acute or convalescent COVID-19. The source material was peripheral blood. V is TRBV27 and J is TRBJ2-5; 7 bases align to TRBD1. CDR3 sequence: CASSLGTVRGGETQYF. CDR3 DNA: TGTGCCAGCAGTCTCGGGACAGTGAGGGGTGGGGAGACCCAGTACTTC.